Below are 24 T cell receptor beta chains sequenced from a single sample in a study of blood T cell repertoires in COVID-19. The method was immunoSEQ multiplex PCR; TCRdb's version includes in-frame clones alone and lacks a portion of them. The sample has tens of thousands of clones, about nine tenths seen once. Sequenced material: peripheral blood. The receptors originated from a human donor with active COVID-19. The donor label of this sample is uncertain.

This chain joins TRBV3-1 (or the pseudogene TRBV3-2) and TRBJ2-7, with 13 bases lining up with TRBD2. The CDR3 is 19 amino acids. Germline trimming cut 0 bases from V and 4 bases from J; bases unmatched to any gene: 12. The germline V gene has CDR1 LGHDT and CDR2 YNNKEL (reference sequence). CDR3 in amino acids: CASSQDGGTSGTTSYEQYF. The CDR3 nucleotides are TGTGCCAGCAGCCAAGATGGGGGGACTAGCGGGACAACATCATACGAGCAGTACTTC.

V usage is TRBV21-1 and J usage is TRBJ2-1; the table's D call TRBD1 went unverified against the DNA. TRBV21-1 is flagged as a pseudogene. The CDR3 has 14 amino acids. The DNA of the CDR3 is TGTGCCAGCAGCAAAGTAGGGGGTTGGGGTGAGCAGTTCTTC. Amino acid sequence: CASSKVGGWGEQFF.

The chain links TRBV6-1 to TRBJ1-1; maybe TRBD1 (5 bases). The CDR3 loop spans 16 amino acids. Trimming cost V 2 bases and J 4 bases, with 17 bases left between them. Germline V gene sequence: CDR1 MNHNS, CDR2 SASEGT. The CDR3 DNA reads TGTGCCAGCAGTGAACCAAGGAACTCCGGGGGCACTGAAGCTTTCTTT. Translated, it gives CASSEPRNSGGTEAFF.

The chain has TRBV3-1 (or the pseudogene TRBV3-2) and TRBJ2-5, with D perhaps matching TRBD2 (6 bases). The CDR3 is made up of 14 amino acids. Germline assignment: CDR1 LGHDT and CDR2 YNNKEL (reference sequence). V lost 1 base and J lost 5, with 11 bases in between. CDR3 loop: CASSQVGGGETQYF. The CDR3 DNA reads TGTGCCAGCAGCCAAGTGGGGGGTGGGGAGACCCAGTACTTC.

This chain links TRBV5-5 with TRBJ1-5; the D gene is possibly TRBD1 (5 bases). The V gene lost 7 bases and the J gene lost 0 bases, with 14 bases spanning the gap. The germline V gene has CDR1 SGHKS and CDR2 YYEKEE (reference sequence). This CDR3 contains 15 residues. CDR3 in amino acids: CASRLSRDSNQPQHF. The CDR3 nucleotides are TGTGCCAGCCGTCTCAGCAGGGATAGCAATCAGCCCCAGCATTTT.

The J gene is TRBJ2-7, the V gene TRBV6-2 or TRBV6-3; D may be TRBD1 (6 bases). Germline V gene lookup returns CDR1 MNHEY and CDR2 SVGEGT. The CDR3 runs to 16 residues. Trimming cost V 2 bases and J 1 base, with 15 bases left between them. CDR3 coding DNA: TGTGCCAGCAGTTACCCCCCCGGACAGAGATCCTACGAGCAGTACTTC. Protein product: CASSYPPGQRSYEQYF.

The chain uses TRBV7-6 and TRBJ2-2; TRBD2 agrees at 14 bases. This CDR3 contains 18 residues. V trimming: 5 bases; J trimming: 4 bases; junction bases outside the gene matches: 9. Germline values: CDR1 SGHVS, CDR2 FNYEAQ. The CDR3 loop reads CASSPLSTSGGGTGELFF. The CDR3 coding sequence is TGTGCCAGCAGCCCACTGTCGACTAGCGGGGGGGGCACCGGGGAGCTGTTTTTT. Supplemented by reference TRBV7-6 and TRBJ2-2, the full variable domain reads GAGVSQSPRYKVTKRGQDVALRCDPISGHVSLYWYRQALGQGPEFLTYFNYEAQQDKSGLPNDRFSAERPEGSISTLTIQRTEQRDSAMYRCASSPLSTSGGGTGELFFGEGSRLTVL.

This clone was seen once. This sequence joins TRBV5-6 and TRBJ2-7; possible D gene TRBD2, 5 bases. Trimming took 0 bases from V and 3 from J, leaving 7 bases between them. Germline loops: CDR1 SGHDT, CDR2 YYEEEE. The CDR3 length is 13 residues. CDR3 sequence (DNA): TGTGCCAGCAGCTTGGGAGAGGGCTACGAGCAGTACTTC. Amino acid sequence: CASSLGEGYEQYF.

The gene calls are TRBV28 and TRBJ1-1; 9 positions match TRBD1. This CDR3 is 16 amino acids long. Germline V gene data show CDR1 as MDHEN and CDR2 as SYDVKM. V gave up 4 bases and J gave up 2 bases; unmatched junction bases: 8. This chain's CDR3 is CASSSAGTGYNTEAFF. The CDR3 bases are TGTGCCAGCAGTTCAGCCGGGACAGGGTATAACACTGAAGCTTTCTTT.

Details on this clone: One junction end does not reproduce the germline sequence, and a read error may be involved. The chain uses TRBV19 and TRBJ1-1; D remains ambiguous. The CDR3 extends over 13 amino acids. CDR1 LNHDA and CDR2 SQIVND come from the germline V gene (reference sequence). This chain's CDR3 is CASSMRGVLRPIF. Here the CDR3 DNA reads TGTGCCAGTAGTATGCGCGGGGTCCTCAGGCCAATCTTT.

The V gene is TRBV5-1, the J gene TRBJ1-1; a possible D gene is TRBD1 (5 bases). This CDR3 is 17 amino acids long. The V end was cut by 4 bases, the J end by 0 bases, with 19 bases between. Germline V gives CDR1 SGHRS, CDR2 YFSETQ. Here the CDR3 DNA reads TGCGCCAGCAGCCTTGCTAATAGTGGGGGGATGAACACTGAAGCTTTCTTT. This translates into CASSLANSGGMNTEAFF.

The chain recombines TRBV12-3 or TRBV12-4 with TRBJ1-1; D might be TRBD1 (5 bases). The CDR3 has 13 residues. Trimming took 4 bases from V and 3 from J, leaving 9 bases between them. CDR3 residues: CASSWGGDTEAFF. The CDR3 DNA follows: TGTGCCAGCAGTTGGGGCGGAGACACTGAAGCTTTCTTT.

This clone qualifies as hyperexpanded. The chain links TRBV5-5 to TRBJ2-7; D is uncertain. The CDR3 has 13 amino acids. The ends were cut back, 4 bases at V and 6 bases at J, with 14 bases in the middle. Looked up from germline, CDR1 is SGHKS and CDR2 is YYEKEE (reference sequence). CDR3 loop: CASSPARYGEQYF. In DNA form, the CDR3 reads TGTGCCAGCAGCCCAGCGAGGTATGGCGAGCAGTACTTC. The full variable domain, with the rest looked up from reference TRBV5-5 and TRBJ2-7, is DAGVTQSPTHLIKTRGQQVTLRCSPISGHKSVSWYQQVLGQGPQFIFQYYEKEERGRGNFPDRFSARQFPNYSSELNVNALLLGDSALYLCASSPARYGEQYFGPGTRLTVT.

CDR3 in amino acids: CASSNLPPDIQYF. The CDR3 nucleotides read TGTGCCAGCAGCAACTTACCCCCGGACATTCAGTACTTC. The gene calls are TRBV21-1 and TRBJ2-4; TRBD2 is the table's D call, not checked against the DNA. TRBV21-1 is listed as a pseudogene. The length of the CDR3 is 13 residues.

This clone was recorded a few times. The rearrangement uses TRBV5-8 and TRBJ1-5; tentative D call: TRBD1 (5 bases). CDR1 SGHTS and CDR2 YDEGEE come from the germline V gene. The CDR3 extends over 15 amino acids. V was shortened by 7 bases and J by 1 base, with 15 bases between the two germline ends. CDR3 in amino acids: CASASGGRSNQPQHF. The CDR3, as DNA: TGTGCCAGCGCGTCCGGGGGGAGGAGCAATCAGCCCCAGCATTTT. Looking up the rest from reference TRBV5-8 and TRBJ1-5 gives the full variable domain: EAGVTQSPTHLIKTRGQQATLRCSPISGHTSVYWYQQALGLGLQFLLWYDEGEERNRGNFPPRFSGRQFPNYSSELNVNALELEDSALYLCASASGGRSNQPQHFGDGTRLSIL.

This clone was counted a single time. Germline and junction disagree at one end, which may indicate a read error. The V and J genes are TRBV18 and TRBJ2-7; unclear D gene. The CDR3 loop spans 12 amino acids. Per the germline V gene, CDR1 is KGHSH and CDR2 is LQKENI. The CDR3 DNA sequence: TGTGCCAGCTCCCCACGGTCCGGGGAGCAGTACTTC. Residues: CASSPRSGEQYF.

The chain is built from TRBV3-1 (or the pseudogene TRBV3-2) and TRBJ2-1, with D hard to call. Germline V CDR1 and CDR2: LGHDT, YNNKEL (reference sequence). The CDR3 is 15 residues long. Trimming stripped 4 bases from V and 4 bases from J, with 14 bases between. CDR3: CASSPLAVGYNEQFF. The DNA of the CDR3 is TGTGCCAGCAGCCCCTTGGCTGTCGGGTACAATGAGCAGTTCTTC.

The J gene is TRBJ1-1, the V gene TRBV11-3; D unclear. Germline loops: CDR1 SGHNT, CDR2 YENEEA. The CDR3 consists of 14 residues. V lost 6 bases, J lost 0 bases, and 11 bases lay in between. The CDR3 DNA reads as TGTGCCAGCAGTGGAGGGATTATGAACACTGAAGCTTTCTTT. It translates to CASSGGIMNTEAFF.

This clone was counted a few times. The genes are TRBV7-6 and TRBJ2-7, with 12 positions matching TRBD2. The CDR3 loop spans 16 amino acids. V lost 4 bases, J lost 5 bases, and 9 bases stayed unmatched. The V gene's germline CDR1 is SGHVS and CDR2 FNYEAQ. CDR3 amino acids: CASSSWTSGNSHEQYF. Written as DNA, the CDR3 is TGTGCCAGCAGCTCCTGGACTAGCGGGAATTCCCACGAGCAGTACTTC. Drawing the rest from reference TRBV7-6 and TRBJ2-7, the complete variable domain is GAGVSQSPRYKVTKRGQDVALRCDPISGHVSLYWYRQALGQGPEFLTYFNYEAQQDKSGLPNDRFSAERPEGSISTLTIQRTEQRDSAMYRCASSSWTSGNSHEQYFGPGTRLTVT.

J is TRBJ2-5 and V is TRBV24-1; TRBD1 agrees at 10 bases. V lost 3 bases to trimming and J lost 2 bases; unmatched junction nucleotides: 5. This CDR3 is built from 16 residues. Germline CDR1 and CDR2: KGHDR and SFDVKD. The CDR3 protein is CATSDPGQGEQETQYF. The CDR3, as DNA: TGTGCCACCAGTGATCCCGGACAGGGGGAGCAAGAGACCCAGTACTTC.

The chain joins TRBV5-4 to TRBJ2-5, with D tentatively TRBD1 (6 bases). Trimming removed 3 bases at V and 7 bases at J, with 16 bases between. CDR1 is SGHNT and CDR2 is YYREEE in the germline V gene (reference sequence). This CDR3 contains 14 residues. The CDR3 region is CASSWGQAVGTQYF. As DNA, the CDR3 is TGTGCCAGCAGCTGGGGACAAGCCGTGGGGACCCAGTACTTC.

CDR3: CASSLSRDGYTF. CDR3 nucleotide sequence: TGTGCCAGCAGCTTAAGCAGGGATGGCTACACCTTC. V is TRBV7-9 and J is TRBJ1-2; maybe TRBD1 (5 bases). V shed 2 bases and J shed 6 bases, with 7 bases lying between them. This CDR3 comprises 12 residues. Germline CDR1 and CDR2: SEHNR and FQNEAQ (reference sequence).

The genes are TRBV2 and TRBJ1-1; no definite D call. V lost 0 bases to trimming and J lost 2 bases, with 7 bases between them. This CDR3 region has 14 residues. Germline lookup yields CDR1 SNHLY and CDR2 FYNNEI. The CDR3 is CASSEAWANTEAFF. CDR3 DNA sequence: TGTGCCAGCAGTGAAGCGTGGGCTAACACTGAAGCTTTCTTT.

CDR3 DNA sequence: TGTGCCAGCAGCTTGGGCGACAGGGCTGGTCAGCCCCAGCATTTT. Protein: CASSLGDRAGQPQHF. The rearrangement joins TRBV5-8 to TRBJ1-5, with 7 bases fitting TRBD1. The length of the CDR3 is 15 residues. Germline V gene lookup returns CDR1 SGHTS and CDR2 YDEGEE. V gave up 0 bases and J gave up 6 bases; unmatched junction bases: 6.